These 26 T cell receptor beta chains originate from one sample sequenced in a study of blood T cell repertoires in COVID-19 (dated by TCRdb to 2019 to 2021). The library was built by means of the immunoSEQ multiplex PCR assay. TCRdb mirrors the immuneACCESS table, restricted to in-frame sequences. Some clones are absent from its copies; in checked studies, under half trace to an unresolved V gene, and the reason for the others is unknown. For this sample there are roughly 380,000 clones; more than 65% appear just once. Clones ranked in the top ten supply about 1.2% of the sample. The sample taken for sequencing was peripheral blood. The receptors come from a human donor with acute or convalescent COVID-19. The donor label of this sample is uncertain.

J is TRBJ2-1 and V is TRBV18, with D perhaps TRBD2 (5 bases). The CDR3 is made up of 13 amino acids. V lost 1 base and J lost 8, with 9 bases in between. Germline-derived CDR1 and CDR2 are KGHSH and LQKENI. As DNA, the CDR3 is TGTGCCAGCTCACCACACAAGGACTATGAGCAGTTCTTC. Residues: CASSPHKDYEQFF.

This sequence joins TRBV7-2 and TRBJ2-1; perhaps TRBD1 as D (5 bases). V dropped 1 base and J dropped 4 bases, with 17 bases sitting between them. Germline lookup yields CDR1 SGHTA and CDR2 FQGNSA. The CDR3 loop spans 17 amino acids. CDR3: CASSLVSGSPSYNEQFF. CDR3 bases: TGTGCCAGCAGCTTAGTATCAGGGTCCCCTAGTTACAATGAGCAGTTCTTC.

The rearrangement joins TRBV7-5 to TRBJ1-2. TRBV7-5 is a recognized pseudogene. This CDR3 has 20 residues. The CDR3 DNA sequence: TGTGCCTTACGACTGGGAGGGGCGGATGGATACTTGTTAGCTAACTATGGCTACACCTTC. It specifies CALRLGGADGYLLANYGYTF.

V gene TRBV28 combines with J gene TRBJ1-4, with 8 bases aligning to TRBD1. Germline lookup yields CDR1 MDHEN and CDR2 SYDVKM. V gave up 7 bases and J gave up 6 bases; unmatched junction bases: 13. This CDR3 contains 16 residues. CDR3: CASTQPGGDSHEKLFF. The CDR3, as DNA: TGTGCCAGCACTCAACCAGGGGGCGATTCTCATGAAAAACTGTTTTTT. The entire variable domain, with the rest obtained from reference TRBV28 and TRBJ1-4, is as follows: DVKVTQSSRYLVKRTGEKVFLECVQDMDHENMFWYRQDPGLGLRLIYFSYDVKMKEKGDIPEGYSVSREKKERFSLILESASTNQTSMYLCASTQPGGDSHEKLFFGSGTQLSVL.

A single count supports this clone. This chain's CDR3 is CASTRRVGSGANVLTF. The CDR3 DNA reads as TGTGCCAGCACCCGCCGGGTCGGTTCTGGGGCCAACGTCCTGACTTTC. The genes are TRBV5-6 and TRBJ2-6; D uncertain. Trimming removed 6 bases from V and 1 base from J, with 14 bases in between. CDR3 size: 16 residues. The germline CDR1 and CDR2 sequences are SGHDT and YYEEEE.

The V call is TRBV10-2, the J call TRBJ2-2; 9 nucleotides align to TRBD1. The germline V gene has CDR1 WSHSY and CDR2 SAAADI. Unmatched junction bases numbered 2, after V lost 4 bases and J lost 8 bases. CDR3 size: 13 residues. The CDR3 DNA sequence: TGCGCCAGCAGTGGGACAGGGGAAGGGGAGCTGTTTTTT. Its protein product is CASSGTGEGELFF.

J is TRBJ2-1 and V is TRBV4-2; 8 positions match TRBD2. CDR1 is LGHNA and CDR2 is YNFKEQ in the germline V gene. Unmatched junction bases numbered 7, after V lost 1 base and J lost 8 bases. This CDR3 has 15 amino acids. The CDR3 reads CASSQGQRGWDEQFF. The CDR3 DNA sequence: TGTGCCAGCAGCCAAGGTCAGCGGGGGTGGGATGAGCAGTTCTTC.

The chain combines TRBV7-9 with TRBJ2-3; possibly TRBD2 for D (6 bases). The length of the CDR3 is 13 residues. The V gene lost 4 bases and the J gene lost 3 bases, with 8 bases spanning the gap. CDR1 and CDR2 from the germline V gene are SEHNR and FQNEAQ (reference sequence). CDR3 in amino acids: CASSYRGTDTQYF. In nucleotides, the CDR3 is TGTGCCAGCAGCTACCGGGGGACAGATACGCAGTATTTT.

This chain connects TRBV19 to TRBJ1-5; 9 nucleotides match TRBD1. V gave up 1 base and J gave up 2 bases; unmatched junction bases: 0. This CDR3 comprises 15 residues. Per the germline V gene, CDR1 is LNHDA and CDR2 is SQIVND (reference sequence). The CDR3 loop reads CASSIGTGGNQPQHF. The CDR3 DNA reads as TGTGCCAGTAGTATAGGGACAGGGGGCAATCAGCCCCAGCATTTT. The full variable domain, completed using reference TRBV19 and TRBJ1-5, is DGGITQSPKYLFRKEGQNVTLSCEQNLNHDAMYWYRQDPGQGLRLIYYSQIVNDFQKGDIAEGYSVSREKKESFPLTVTSAQKNPTAFYLCASSIGTGGNQPQHFGDGTRLSIL.

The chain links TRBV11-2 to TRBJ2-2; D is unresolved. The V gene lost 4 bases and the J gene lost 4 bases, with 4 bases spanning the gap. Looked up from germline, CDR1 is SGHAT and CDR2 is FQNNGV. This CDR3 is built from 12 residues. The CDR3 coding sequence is TGTGCCAGCAGCTGGAGCACCGGGGAGCTGTTTTTT. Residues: CASSWSTGELFF.

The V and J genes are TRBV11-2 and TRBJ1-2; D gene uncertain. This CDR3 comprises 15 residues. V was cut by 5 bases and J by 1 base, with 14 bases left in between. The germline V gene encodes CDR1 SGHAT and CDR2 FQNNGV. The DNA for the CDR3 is TGTGCCAGCAGCCTAAACAGACAACTTAACTATGGCTACACCTTC. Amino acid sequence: CASSLNRQLNYGYTF. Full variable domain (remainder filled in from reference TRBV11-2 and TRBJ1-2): EAGVAQSPRYKIIEKRQSVAFWCNPISGHATLYWYQQILGQGPKLLIQFQNNGVVDDSQLPKDRFSAERLKGVDSTLKIQPAKLEDSAVYLCASSLNRQLNYGYTFGSGTRLTVV.

The CDR3 loop reads CASSRLNQPQHF. CDR3 in DNA: TGTGCCAGCAGTAGACTTAATCAGCCCCAGCATTTT. The gene calls are TRBV6-5 and TRBJ1-5; D is ambiguous. CDR1 is MNHEY, CDR2 SVGAGI, per germline. V shed 5 bases and J shed 4 bases, with 6 bases lying between them. The CDR3 is made up of 12 amino acids.

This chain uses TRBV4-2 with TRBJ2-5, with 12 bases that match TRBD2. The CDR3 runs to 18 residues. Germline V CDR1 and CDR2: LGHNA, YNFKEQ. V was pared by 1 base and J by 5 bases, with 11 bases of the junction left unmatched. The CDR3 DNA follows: TGTGCCAGCAGCCAAGCTCTGGCTAGCGGGGGGGCTGGGGAGACCCAGTACTTC. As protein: CASSQALASGGAGETQYF.

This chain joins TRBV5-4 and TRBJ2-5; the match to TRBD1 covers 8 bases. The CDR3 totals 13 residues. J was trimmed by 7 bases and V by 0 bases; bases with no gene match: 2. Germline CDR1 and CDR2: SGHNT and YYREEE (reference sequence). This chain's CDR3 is CASSLDRGVTQYF. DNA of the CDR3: TGTGCCAGCAGCTTGGACAGGGGGGTGACCCAGTACTTC.

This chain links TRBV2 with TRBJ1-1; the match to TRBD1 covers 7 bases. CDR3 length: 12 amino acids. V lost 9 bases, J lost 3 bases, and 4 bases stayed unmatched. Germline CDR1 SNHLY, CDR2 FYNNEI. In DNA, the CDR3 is TGTGCCAGTACAGGGGACGACACTGAAGCTTTCTTT. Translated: CASTGDDTEAFF.

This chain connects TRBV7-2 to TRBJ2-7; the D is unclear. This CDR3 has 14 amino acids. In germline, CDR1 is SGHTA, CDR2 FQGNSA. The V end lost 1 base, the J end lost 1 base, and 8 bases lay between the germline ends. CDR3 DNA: TGTGCCAGCAGCTTAGAGCTCTTATCCTACGAGCAGTACTTC. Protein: CASSLELLSYEQYF.

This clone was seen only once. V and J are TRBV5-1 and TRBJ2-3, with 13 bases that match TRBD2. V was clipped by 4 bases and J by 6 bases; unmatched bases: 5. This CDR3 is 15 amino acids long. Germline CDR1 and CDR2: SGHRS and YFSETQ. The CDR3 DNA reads TGCGCCAGCAGCCTCGAGGGACTAGCGGGGGATACGCAGTATTTT. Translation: CASSLEGLAGDTQYF.

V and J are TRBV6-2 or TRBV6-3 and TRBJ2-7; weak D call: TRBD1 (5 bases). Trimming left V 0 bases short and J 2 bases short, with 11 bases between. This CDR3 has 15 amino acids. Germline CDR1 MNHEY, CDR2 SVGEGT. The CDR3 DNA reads TGTGCCAGCAGTTACTCAGGGGTTACAACCTACGAGCAGTACTTC. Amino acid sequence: CASSYSGVTTYEQYF.

The CDR3 DNA follows: TGCAGCGTTGTGGCCCGGGACAGGGTTAATGGCTACACCTTC. The encoded protein is CSVVARDRVNGYTF. The rearrangement uses TRBV29-1 and TRBJ1-2, with TRBD1 matching 9 bases. J lost 6 bases, V lost 4 bases, and 9 bases had no gene match. The CDR3 loop spans 14 amino acids. Germline values: CDR1 SQVTM, CDR2 ANQGSEA.

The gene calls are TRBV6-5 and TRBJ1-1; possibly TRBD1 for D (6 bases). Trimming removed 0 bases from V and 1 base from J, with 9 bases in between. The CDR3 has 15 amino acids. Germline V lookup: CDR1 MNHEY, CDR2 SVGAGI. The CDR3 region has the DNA TGTGCCAGCAGTTACTCCCAGGGGAGGAACACTGAAGCTTTCTTT. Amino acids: CASSYSQGRNTEAFF.

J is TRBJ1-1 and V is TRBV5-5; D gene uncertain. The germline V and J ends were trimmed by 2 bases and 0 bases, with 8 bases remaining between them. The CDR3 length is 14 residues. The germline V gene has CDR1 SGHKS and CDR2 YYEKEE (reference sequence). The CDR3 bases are TGTGCCAGCAGCTTAACAGTCATGAACACTGAAGCTTTCTTT. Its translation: CASSLTVMNTEAFF.

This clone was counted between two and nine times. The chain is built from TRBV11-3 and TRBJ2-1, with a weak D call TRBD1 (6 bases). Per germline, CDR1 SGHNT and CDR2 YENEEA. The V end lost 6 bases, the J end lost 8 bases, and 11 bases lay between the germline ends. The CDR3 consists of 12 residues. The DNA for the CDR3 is TGTGCCAGCAGTTCAGAGGGGGATGAGCAGTTCTTC. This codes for CASSSEGDEQFF.

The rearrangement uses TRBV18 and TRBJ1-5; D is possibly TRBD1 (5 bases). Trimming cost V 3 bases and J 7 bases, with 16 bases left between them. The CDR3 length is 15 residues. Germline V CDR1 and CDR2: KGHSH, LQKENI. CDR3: CASSPQAGGVQPQHF. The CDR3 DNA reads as TGTGCCAGCTCACCCCAGGCCGGGGGGGTCCAGCCCCAGCATTTT.

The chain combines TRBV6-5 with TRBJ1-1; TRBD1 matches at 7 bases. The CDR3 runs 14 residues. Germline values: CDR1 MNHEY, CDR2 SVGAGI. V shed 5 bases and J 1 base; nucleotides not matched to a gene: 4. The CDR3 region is CASSQRTGNTEAFF. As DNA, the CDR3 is TGTGCCAGCAGTCAGCGGACAGGGAACACTGAAGCTTTCTTT.

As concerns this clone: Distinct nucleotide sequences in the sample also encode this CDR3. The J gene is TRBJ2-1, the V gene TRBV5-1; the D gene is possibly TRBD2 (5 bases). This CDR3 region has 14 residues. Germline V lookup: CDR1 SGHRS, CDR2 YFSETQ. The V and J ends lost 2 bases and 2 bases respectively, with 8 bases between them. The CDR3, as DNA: TGCGCCAGCAGCTTATCCGGGACCTACAATGAGCAGTTCTTC. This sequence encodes CASSLSGTYNEQFF.

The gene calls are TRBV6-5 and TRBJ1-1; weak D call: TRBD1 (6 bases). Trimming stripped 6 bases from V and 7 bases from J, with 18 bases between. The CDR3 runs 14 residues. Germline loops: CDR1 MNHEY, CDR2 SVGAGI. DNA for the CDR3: TGTGCCAGCAGATCACAGGGTTCATGGGATGAAGCTTTCTTT. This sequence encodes CASRSQGSWDEAFF.